The clone carrying this T cell receptor (beta chain) showed up many times. Sequencing was performed with immunoSEQ multiplex PCR; in TCRdb, only in-frame clones are kept and a portion is missing. The sample yields about 42,000 clones, about 85% seen once. This sample is drawn from a study of T cell changes during pregnancy in multiple sclerosis. V lost 4 bases, J lost 1 base, and 1 base stayed unmatched. This CDR3 region has 13 residues. The germline V gene has CDR1 GTSNPN and CDR2 SVGIG (reference sequence). The J gene is TRBJ2-5, the V gene TRBV30, with TRBD1 identical over 9 bases. The receptor was isolated from a female donor with multiple sclerosis, enrolled in a pregnancy study. Sequencing was performed on CD4+ T cells from peripheral blood mononuclear cells, taken before pregnancy. DNA for the CDR3: TGTGCCTGGACGACAGGGGGCCAAGAGACCCAGTACTTC. This encodes CAWTTGGQETQYF.